A single sample gave rise to the 8 T cell receptor beta chains below, sequenced in a study of HIV-infected patients and healthy controls. cDNA was made from approximately 500 ng RNA using alpha and beta constant primers. Alpha and beta chain libraries were made separately by chain-specific third strand synthesis with multiplexing indices. One entry per CDR3 protein, called by TCRdb with MiXCR from the 5' RACE reads. The sample lists about 6,000 distinct CDR3 sequences, around 8.8% occurring once. Roughly three months, about 14 weeks, into antiretroviral therapy, follow-up blood was collected. No cell fractionation was done, so the repertoire covers all unsorted peripheral blood T cells. Sequenced here: blood, sampled during antiretroviral therapy. The receptors come from an adult with HIV infection.

This chain links TRBV18 with TRBJ1-5, with 9 bases fitting TRBD1. The germline V gene has CDR1 KGHSH and CDR2 LQKENI. The J segment lost 7 bases and the V segment lost 2 bases, leaving 6 bases of the junction unmatched. The CDR3 extends over 15 amino acids. DNA of the CDR3: TGTGCCAGCTCACCAAATACAGGGGGCGTCCAGCCCCAGCATTTT. It yields the protein CASSPNTGGVQPQHF.

This clonotype has only a few counts. The chain couples TRBV19 to TRBJ2-3, with 7 bases fitting TRBD1. CDR1 is LNHDA and CDR2 is SQIVND in the germline V gene (reference sequence). The CDR3 has 13 residues. Trimming removed 6 bases from V and 0 bases from J; junction bases left unmatched: 0. This CDR3 is CASRTGSTDTQYF. In DNA form, the CDR3 reads TGTGCCAGTAGGACAGGGAGCACAGATACGCAGTATTTT.

The sample holds many counts of this clonotype. The rearrangement links TRBV3-1 to TRBJ2-1; either TRBD1 or TRBD2 may supply D (5 bases each). There are 13 residues in the CDR3. Trimming cost V 3 bases and J 7 bases, with 10 bases left between them. Germline-derived CDR1 and CDR2 are LGHDT and YNNKEL (reference sequence). The DNA of the CDR3 is TGTGCCAGCAGCCATATAGAGGGGAATGAGCAGTTCTTC. It specifies CASSHIEGNEQFF.

By proportion, this clonotype is medium-sized. CDR3 DNA: TGTGCCAGCAGCTTAGCGGGGCCGGATGAGCAGTTCTTC. Amino acid sequence: CASSLAGPDEQFF. This chain connects TRBV7-8 to TRBJ2-1; perhaps TRBD1 as D (5 bases). There are 13 residues in the CDR3. CDR1 and CDR2 (germline): SGHVS, FQNEAQ. V lost 0 bases and J 8 bases, leaving 8 bases between the germline ends.

This clonotype occurred many times. This chain connects TRBV4-2 to TRBJ2-1; 10 bases line up with TRBD2. V shed 8 bases, J shed 5 bases, and the junction held 6 bases outside the gene matches. Germline V gene lookup returns CDR1 LGHNA and CDR2 YNFKEQ. The CDR3 sequence is 14 residues long. Here the CDR3 DNA reads TGTGCCAGCGTCGGGACTAGCGTAGACAATGAGCAGTTCTTC. It is translated as CASVGTSVDNEQFF.

This clonotype was detected ten times or more. This chain connects TRBV6-1 to TRBJ1-1; D is ambiguous. This CDR3 spans 14 amino acids. Between the trimmed V and J ends, which lost 7 bases and 8 bases, there was a span of 20 bases. Germline V gene lookup returns CDR1 MNHNS and CDR2 SASEGT. The CDR3 is CASTHSTGVPEAFF. The CDR3 region has the DNA TGTGCCAGCACCCACTCAACCGGGGTCCCCGAAGCTTTCTTT.

This clonotype has ten or more counts. The chain has TRBV7-9 and TRBJ1-4, with TRBD1 identical over 9 bases. V shed 1 base, J shed 10 bases, and the junction held 10 bases outside the gene matches. In germline, CDR1 is SEHNR, CDR2 FQNEAQ (reference sequence). The CDR3 totals 16 residues. CDR3 sequence: CASSLDPGQGKAKLFF. CDR3 DNA: TGTGCCAGCAGCTTAGACCCGGGACAGGGAAAGGCAAAACTGTTTTTT.

In its sample, this clonotype is medium-sized. The V gene is TRBV6-5, the J gene TRBJ2-5, with D unclear. V lost 4 bases, J lost 5 bases, and 8 bases lay in between. The CDR3 is made up of 12 amino acids. Germline CDR1 is MNHEY and CDR2 is SVGAGI. CDR3: CASSFGWETQYF. In DNA, the CDR3 is TGTGCCAGCAGTTTCGGCTGGGAGACCCAGTACTTC.